Shown below are 17 T cell receptor beta chains from a single sample sequenced in a study of T cell responses to AZD1222 COVID-19 vaccine. Assay: immunoSEQ multiplex PCR; the TCRdb copy retains only in-frame clones and omits some. The sample lists about 120,000 clones; over 75% were seen once. The sample consisted of peripheral blood, taken on day 0 of AZD1222 vaccination. These receptors all stem from an adult in good health.

This clone was detected only a few times. The gene calls are TRBV27 and TRBJ1-5; 8 bases align to TRBD1. Germline CDR1 and CDR2: MNHEY and SMNVEV (reference sequence). The CDR3 length is 14 residues. V trimming: 5 bases; J trimming: 0 bases; junction bases outside the gene matches: 0. CDR3 region: CASSQGASNQPQHF. CDR3 bases: TGTGCCAGCAGTCAGGGGGCTAGCAATCAGCCCCAGCATTTT.

V usage is TRBV11-3 and J usage is TRBJ1-1, with D maybe TRBD1 (5 bases). CDR3 length: 14 residues. CDR1 is SGHNT, CDR2 YENEEA, per germline. V dropped 6 bases and J dropped 0 bases, with 11 bases sitting between them. In nucleotides, the CDR3 is TGTGCCAGCAGGGGGGGACTGATGAACACTGAAGCTTTCTTT. Its protein product is CASRGGLMNTEAFF.

The chain recombines TRBV9 with TRBJ2-7; 11 positions match TRBD2. Germline loops: CDR1 SGDLS, CDR2 YYNGEE. The CDR3 runs 15 residues. V gave up 3 bases and J gave up 0 bases; unmatched junction bases: 2. CDR3 sequence: CASSASGGHSYEQYF. CDR3 nucleotides: TGTGCCAGCAGCGCTAGCGGGGGGCACTCCTACGAGCAGTACTTC. Full variable domain (missing parts from reference TRBV9 and TRBJ2-7): DSGVTQTPKHLITATGQRVTLRCSPRSGDLSVYWYQQSLDQGLQFLIQYYNGEERAKGNILERFSAQQFPDLHSELNLSSLELGDSALYFCASSASGGHSYEQYFGPGTRLTVT.

This rearrangement joins TRBV11-3 to TRBJ1-1; unclear D gene. V lost 8 bases and J lost 3, with 13 bases in between. The CDR3 consists of 13 residues. The germline V gene encodes CDR1 SGHNT and CDR2 YENEEA. CDR3 residues: CASSLVYDTEAFF. CDR3 in DNA: TGTGCCAGCTCACTCGTTTATGACACTGAAGCTTTCTTT.

This chain joins TRBV9 and TRBJ2-3, with 16 bases fitting TRBD2. Germline V gives CDR1 SGDLS, CDR2 YYNGEE. The V segment lost 3 bases and the J segment 3 bases; nucleotides outside the gene matches: 7. The CDR3 consists of 18 residues. CDR3 coding DNA: TGTGCCAGCAGCGCCACCGGGACTAGCGGGGGGGCAACAGATACGCAGTATTTT. It yields the protein CASSATGTSGGATDTQYF.

The J gene is TRBJ1-5, the V gene TRBV27, with D perhaps TRBD1 (5 bases). Trimming left V 5 bases short and J 4 bases short, with 18 bases between. The CDR3 runs 16 residues. The germline V gene has CDR1 MNHEY and CDR2 SMNVEV (reference sequence). The chain's CDR3 is CASSPPGWGKNQPQHF. The CDR3 DNA reads TGTGCCAGCAGTCCTCCGGGATGGGGGAAAAATCAGCCCCAGCATTTT.

The V call is TRBV5-5, the J call TRBJ2-1; 10 positions match TRBD2. This CDR3 region has 14 residues. V shed 4 bases, J shed 7 bases, and the junction held 5 bases outside the gene matches. The germline V gene encodes CDR1 SGHKS and CDR2 YYEKEE (reference sequence). The DNA of the CDR3 is TGTGCCAGCAGCCCGCGAGCGGGGGGGAATGAGCAGTTCTTC. This gives the protein CASSPRAGGNEQFF.

The chain combines TRBV19 with TRBJ1-5, with 11 bases lining up with TRBD1. Germline assignment: CDR1 LNHDA and CDR2 SQIVND (reference sequence). With 4 bases clipped from V and 2 bases from J, the junction kept 4 bases outside the gene matches. This CDR3 spans 16 amino acids. In DNA, the CDR3 is TGTGCCAGTAGTAGGACAGGGGGCAGTGGCAATCAGCCCCAGCATTTT. Residues: CASSRTGGSGNQPQHF.

This clone showed up just a few times. The chain has TRBV19 and TRBJ2-7, with D possibly called TRBD1 or TRBD2 (6 bases each). V was clipped by 3 bases and J by 2 bases, with 11 bases between them. Per the germline V gene, CDR1 is LNHDA and CDR2 is SQIVND (reference sequence). This CDR3 has 14 amino acids. The CDR3 spells CASSIGGQTYEQYF. CDR3 bases: TGTGCCAGTAGTATCGGGGGACAAACCTACGAGCAGTACTTC.

The chain combines TRBV2 with TRBJ2-5, with 13 nucleotides matching TRBD2. J lost 5 bases, V lost 6 bases, and 9 bases had no gene match. Germline CDR1 SNHLY, CDR2 FYNNEI. The CDR3 has 16 residues. CDR3 nucleotide sequence: TGTGCCAGCAGCTTACTAGCGGGGGGGCCTTCTGAGACCCAGTACTTC. Translation: CASSLLAGGPSETQYF. Supplemented by reference TRBV2 and TRBJ2-5, the full variable domain reads EPEVTQTPSHQVTQMGQEVILRCVPISNHLYFYWYRQILGQKVEFLVSFYNNEISEKSEIFDDQFSVERPDGSNFTLKIRSTKLEDSAMYFCASSLLAGGPSETQYFGPGTRLLVL.

This chain links TRBV7-9 with TRBJ1-1; no definite D call. Germline V gene sequence: CDR1 SEHNR, CDR2 FQNEAQ (reference sequence). The V gene lost 5 bases and the J gene lost 0 bases, with 7 bases spanning the gap. This CDR3 has 13 residues. The CDR3 coding sequence is TGTGCCAGCAGCCCGAACTTGAACACTGAAGCTTTCTTT. This encodes CASSPNLNTEAFF.

The chain couples TRBV7-2 to TRBJ2-3; no clear D gene. V shed 4 bases and J shed 0 bases, with 11 bases lying between them. The CDR3 contains 15 residues. The V gene's germline CDR1 is SGHTA and CDR2 FQGNSA. The CDR3, as DNA: TGTGCCAGCAGCTCTCAGTCTTCTAGCACAGATACGCAGTATTTT. Residues: CASSSQSSSTDTQYF.

The V gene is TRBV6-4, the J gene TRBJ2-3; D might be TRBD2 (5 bases). The V and J ends lost 0 bases and 6 bases respectively, with 7 bases between them. The CDR3 spans 13 residues. Germline lookup yields CDR1 MRHNA and CDR2 SNTAGT. CDR3 nucleotides: TGTGCCAGCAGTGACTCCTGGGAGGATACGCAGTATTTT. Its protein product is CASSDSWEDTQYF.

The chain links TRBV7-9 to TRBJ2-1; D is possibly TRBD1 or TRBD2 (5 bases each). This CDR3 is 14 amino acids long. The germline V and J ends were trimmed by 5 bases and 6 bases, with 14 bases remaining between them. CDR1 is SEHNR, CDR2 FQNEAQ, per germline (reference sequence). CDR3 loop: CASSAWQGPNEQFF. CDR3 in DNA: TGTGCCAGCAGCGCGTGGCAGGGACCCAATGAGCAGTTCTTC.

J is TRBJ2-1 and V is TRBV6-5, with 9 nucleotides matching TRBD2. This CDR3 has 14 residues. Trimming cost V 5 bases and J 4 bases; bases outside gene matches: 3. Germline V gene data show CDR1 as MNHEY and CDR2 as SVGAGI. Here the CDR3 DNA reads TGTGCCAGCAGTAGACTAGCGGAGTACAATGAGCAGTTCTTC. Protein product: CASSRLAEYNEQFF.

The gene calls are TRBV6-5 and TRBJ1-2, with a tentative D call TRBD1 (5 bases). CDR1 MNHEY and CDR2 SVGAGI come from the germline V gene. Deletions cut 10 bases from V and 3 bases from J, with 9 bases between. The CDR3 totals 11 residues. CDR3 loop: CATGSYYGYTF. The CDR3 bases are TGTGCCACAGGGTCCTACTATGGCTACACCTTC.

The J gene is TRBJ2-1, the V gene TRBV11-3; tentatively, D is TRBD2 (6 bases). Germline CDR1 is SGHNT and CDR2 is YENEEA. Trimming took 1 base from V and 5 from J, leaving 9 bases between them. This CDR3 has 14 amino acids. CDR3 region: CASSLGAGNNEQFF. The CDR3, as DNA: TGTGCCAGCAGCTTAGGGGCGGGGAACAATGAGCAGTTCTTC.